This TCR beta chain was identified in a study of blood T cell repertoires in COVID-19. The wider study: The United States, Italy and Spain provided the acute and convalescent COVID-19 samples. Sample material is recorded as cDNA or gDNA derived from T cells, B-cell-depleted T cells, or PBMCs.

Germline V gives CDR1 SGHTA, CDR2 FQGNSA. This CDR3 is built from 14 residues. The germline V and J ends were trimmed by 3 bases and 2 bases, with 8 bases remaining between them. Measured with immunoSEQ multiplex PCR; TCRdb has only the in-frame clones, and not every one. The sample lists about 33,000 clones; about 91% were seen once. The gene calls are TRBV7-2 and TRBJ2-4; D possibly corresponds to TRBD2 (6 bases). This TCR was recovered from a human donor in a cohort sampled during active COVID-19. The sample comprised peripheral blood. The chain's CDR3 is CASSFGGSKNIQYF. CDR3 coding DNA: TGTGCCAGCAGCTTCGGGGGTTCCAAAAACATTCAGTACTTC.